The text below deals with one TCR beta chain. V dropped 3 bases and J dropped 4; count of bases not matched to a gene: 7. From germline, CDR1 is SGHVS and CDR2 FQNEAQ. CDR3 length: 15 residues. The record originates from a study of T cell changes during pregnancy in multiple sclerosis. Using immunoSEQ multiplex PCR, the repertoire was profiled, and TCRdb retains in-frame clones only, with some absent. The data contain about 75,000 clones, nearly 95% of them singletons. The TCR originated in a female donor with multiple sclerosis, enrolled in a pregnancy study. Sequencing used CD4+ T cells from peripheral blood mononuclear cells, obtained after pregnancy. The rearrangement joins TRBV7-8 to TRBJ2-7, with 9 bases matching TRBD1. The CDR3: CASSFSDRGQYEQYF. The CDR3 DNA is TGTGCCAGCAGCTTCTCGGACAGGGGACAGTACGAGCAGTACTTC.